The 8 T cell receptor beta chains reported below all come from one sample, sequenced in a study of shared clonotypes between healthy human individuals (dated by TCRdb to the early 2020s). The library was generated by the immunoSEQ multiplex PCR assay. TCRdb provides this immuneACCESS table in a form limited to in-frame rearrangements. Some clones are lacking; in checked studies, under half of them reflect an unresolved V gene, and why the rest are absent is not known. Across this sample there are approximately 2.4 million clones, with under 97% seen only once. Jointly, the top ten make up 0.13% of the sample. Sequences were obtained from naive CD4+ T cells sorted from blood. The cell subset or site label here, explained by the study, means: CD45RA+ positively selected. Receptor source: a young man in good health.

The chain joins TRBV7-2 to TRBJ2-7, with 7 bases lining up with TRBD2. The CDR3 has 16 residues. J was trimmed by 0 bases and V by 3 bases; bases with no gene match: 8. Germline CDR1 is SGHTA and CDR2 is FQGNSA. Written as DNA, the CDR3 is TGTGCCAGCAGCTTCATCAGCGGGGTAAGCTCCTACGAGCAGTACTTC. Amino acids: CASSFISGVSSYEQYF.

The rearrangement joins TRBV4-3 to TRBJ2-1; 7 nucleotides line up with TRBD2. Germline-derived CDR1 and CDR2 are LGHNA and YSLEER. The CDR3 is 16 residues long. V lost 2 bases, J lost 4 bases, and 8 bases stayed unmatched. The CDR3 reads CASSQSGGSAYNEQFF. For the CDR3, the DNA is TGCGCCAGCAGCCAATCCGGGGGGTCGGCATACAATGAGCAGTTCTTC.

CDR3 loop: CAWSQNSYEQYF. CDR3 coding DNA: TGTGCCTGGAGCCAAAACTCCTACGAGCAGTACTTC. The genes are TRBV30 and TRBJ2-7; D gene ambiguous. The length of the CDR3 is 12 residues. Germline V gene data show CDR1 as GTSNPN and CDR2 as SVGIG (reference sequence). V lost 3 bases and J lost 0, with 6 bases in between.

V is TRBV19 and J is TRBJ2-1, with 9 bases lining up with TRBD1. The CDR3 has 14 residues. V lost 7 bases and J lost 7; bases outside the gene matches: 8. Germline CDR1 and CDR2: LNHDA and SQIVND (reference sequence). The DNA for the CDR3 is TGTGCCAGTACAGGGACAGGGAGAACGAATGAGCAGTTCTTC. Its translation: CASTGTGRTNEQFF.

Comment on this clone: This sample also contains other DNA sequences that code for the same CDR3. V gene TRBV15 combines with J gene TRBJ2-7, with D hard to call. Trimming removed 0 bases at V and 2 bases at J, with 8 bases between. The CDR3 contains 14 residues. CDR1 is LNHNV, CDR2 YYDKDF, per germline (reference sequence). CDR3 amino acids: CATSRDKGPYEQYF. The CDR3 region has the DNA TGTGCCACCAGCAGAGATAAAGGTCCCTACGAGCAGTACTTC.

The chain uses TRBV6-4 and TRBJ2-3, with D tentatively TRBD2 (5 bases). Germline V lookup: CDR1 MRHNA, CDR2 SNTAGT. Trimming took off 4 bases at V and 9 bases at J, with 14 bases between the two ends. The CDR3 covers 13 residues. The CDR3 here is CASSGEGSGTQYF. The CDR3 DNA reads TGTGCCAGCAGTGGTGAAGGGAGCGGCACGCAGTATTTT.

The chain carries TRBV18 and TRBJ2-6; D unclear. The CDR3 is 14 amino acids. Trimming took off 3 bases at V and 4 bases at J, with 7 bases between the two ends. Germline CDR1 is KGHSH and CDR2 is LQKENI. CDR3 in amino acids: CASSPRAGANVLTF. In DNA, the CDR3 is TGTGCCAGCTCACCTCGTGCGGGGGCCAACGTCCTGACTTTC.

V usage is TRBV13 and J usage is TRBJ1-4, with 8 nucleotides matching TRBD1. The germline gives CDR1 PRHDT, CDR2 FYEKMQ (reference sequence). Unmatched junction bases numbered 2, after V lost 4 bases and J lost 4 bases. The CDR3 covers 14 residues. CDR3 bases: TGTGCCAGCAGCTACAGGGGGGTTAATGAAAAACTGTTTTTT. Translation: CASSYRGVNEKLFF.